This TCR beta chain came from a study of blood T cells in healthy people across ages. CDR3 length: 14 amino acids. V lost 4 bases to trimming and J lost 1 base; unmatched junction nucleotides: 1. Study-wide points: One million T cells yielded diversity estimates that were considered underestimates. The recorded TCR beta diversity per million T cells decreased in a roughly linear manner with age.

Donors ranged from roughly 6 to 90 years old and were healthy Caucasians in Russia. Concerning this clonotype itself: Its antigen is still unknown.

Primers used in a second PCR of about 6 to 11 cycles were a sample-barcoded 5' primer and a J-beta primer mix. One entry per CDR3 protein, called by TCRdb with MiXCR from the 5' RACE reads. This sample has around 690,000 distinct CDR3 sequences, with 58% found just once. The sequence derives from a man aged 60-69 years in good health. Input material: blood. The chain is built from TRBV12-3 or TRBV12-4 and TRBJ1-5, with TRBD1 matching 7 bases. The CDR3 loop is CASSSGQSNQPQHF. The CDR3 nucleotides are TGTGCCAGCAGTTCGGGACAGAGCAATCAGCCCCAGCATTTT.